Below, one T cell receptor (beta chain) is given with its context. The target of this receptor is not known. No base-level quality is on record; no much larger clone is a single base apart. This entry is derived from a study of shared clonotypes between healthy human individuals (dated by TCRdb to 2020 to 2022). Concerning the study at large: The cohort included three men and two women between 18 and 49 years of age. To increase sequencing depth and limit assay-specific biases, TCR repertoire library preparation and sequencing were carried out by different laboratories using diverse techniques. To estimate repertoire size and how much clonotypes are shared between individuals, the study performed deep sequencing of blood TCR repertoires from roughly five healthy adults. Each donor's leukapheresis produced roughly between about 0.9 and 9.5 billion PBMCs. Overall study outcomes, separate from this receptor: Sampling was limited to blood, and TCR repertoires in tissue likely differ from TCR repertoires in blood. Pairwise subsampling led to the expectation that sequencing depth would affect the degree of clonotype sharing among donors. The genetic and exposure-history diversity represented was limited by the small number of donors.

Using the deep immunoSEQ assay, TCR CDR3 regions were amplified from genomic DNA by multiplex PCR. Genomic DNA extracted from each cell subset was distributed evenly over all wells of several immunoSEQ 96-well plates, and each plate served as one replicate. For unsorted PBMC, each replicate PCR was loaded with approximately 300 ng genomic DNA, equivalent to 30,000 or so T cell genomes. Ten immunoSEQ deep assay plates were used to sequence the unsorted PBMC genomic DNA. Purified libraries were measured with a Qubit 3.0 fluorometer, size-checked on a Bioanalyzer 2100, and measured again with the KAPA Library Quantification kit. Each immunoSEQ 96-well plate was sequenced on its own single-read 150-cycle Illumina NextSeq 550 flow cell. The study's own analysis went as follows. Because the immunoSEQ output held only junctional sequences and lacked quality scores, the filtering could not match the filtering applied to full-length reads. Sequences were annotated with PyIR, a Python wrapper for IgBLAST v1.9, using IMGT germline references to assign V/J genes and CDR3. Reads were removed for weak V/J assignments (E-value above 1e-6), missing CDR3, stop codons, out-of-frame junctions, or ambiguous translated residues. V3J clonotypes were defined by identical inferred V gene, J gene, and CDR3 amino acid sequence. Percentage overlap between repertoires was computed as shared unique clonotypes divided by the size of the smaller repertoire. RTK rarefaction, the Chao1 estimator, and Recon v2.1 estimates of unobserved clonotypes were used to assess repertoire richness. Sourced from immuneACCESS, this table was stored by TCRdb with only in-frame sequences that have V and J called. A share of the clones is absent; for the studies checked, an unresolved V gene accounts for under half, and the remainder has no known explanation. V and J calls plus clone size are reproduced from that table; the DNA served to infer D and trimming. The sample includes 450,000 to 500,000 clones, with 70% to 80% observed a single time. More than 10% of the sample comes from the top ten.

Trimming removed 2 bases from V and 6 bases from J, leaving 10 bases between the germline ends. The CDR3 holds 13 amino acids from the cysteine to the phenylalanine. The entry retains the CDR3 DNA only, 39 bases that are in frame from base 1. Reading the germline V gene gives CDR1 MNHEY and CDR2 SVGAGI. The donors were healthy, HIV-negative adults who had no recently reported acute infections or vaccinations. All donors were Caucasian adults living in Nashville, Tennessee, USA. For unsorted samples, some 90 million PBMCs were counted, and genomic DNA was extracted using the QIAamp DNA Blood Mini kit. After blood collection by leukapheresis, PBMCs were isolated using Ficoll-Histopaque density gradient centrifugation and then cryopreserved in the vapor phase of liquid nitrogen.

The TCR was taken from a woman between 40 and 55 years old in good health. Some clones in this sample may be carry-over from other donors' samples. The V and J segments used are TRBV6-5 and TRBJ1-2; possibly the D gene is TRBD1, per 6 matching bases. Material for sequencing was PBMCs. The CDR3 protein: CASSYLGQNGYTF. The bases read TGTGCCAGCAGTTACCTTGGACAGAATGGCTACACCTTC.